The 18 T cell receptor beta chains below come from one sample, sequenced in a study of T cell responses to AZD1222 COVID-19 vaccine. The table came from immunoSEQ multiplex PCR; TCRdb's copy has only in-frame clones and leaves some out. The sample shows around 120,000 clones, roughly 90% of them seen only once. The sample consisted of peripheral blood, taken on day 0 of AZD1222 vaccination. The receptors were sampled from an adult in good health.

The chain is built from TRBV4-2 and TRBJ1-3; D is unresolved. This CDR3 region has 14 residues. CDR1 is LGHNA and CDR2 is YNFKEQ in the germline V gene. The V and J ends lost 0 bases and 3 bases respectively, with 6 bases between them. CDR3 DNA sequence: TGTGCCAGCAGCCAAGACGAGGGTGGAAACACCATATATTTT. Translating gives CASSQDEGGNTIYF.

V gene TRBV6-5 combines with J gene TRBJ2-3; TRBD1 or TRBD2 may be the D gene (6 bases each). The CDR3 has 12 residues. Per the germline V gene, CDR1 is MNHEY and CDR2 is SVGAGI. V dropped 9 bases and J dropped 12 bases, with 19 bases sitting between them. DNA of the CDR3: TGTGCCAGTTACCCCGGGGGCGGAAGTCAGTATTTT. This encodes CASYPGGGSQYF.

V gene TRBV7-3 combines with J gene TRBJ2-1, with 9 bases matching TRBD2. Germline CDR1 and CDR2: SGHTA and FQGTGA. CDR3 size: 15 residues. With V trimmed by 5 bases and J by 5 bases, 7 bases remained unmatched. CDR3 region: CASSLSGRKDNEQFF. DNA of the CDR3: TGTGCCAGCAGCCTAAGCGGGAGGAAGGACAATGAGCAGTTCTTC.

The V and J genes are TRBV4-1 and TRBJ1-5; D not resolved. CDR1 and CDR2 from the germline V gene are MGHRA and YSYEKL. This CDR3 is built from 16 residues. Trimming removed 3 bases from V and 2 bases from J, with 14 bases in between. The chain's CDR3 is CASSHMLGSGNQPQHF. The CDR3 DNA follows: TGCGCCAGCAGCCACATGTTAGGTTCAGGCAATCAGCCCCAGCATTTT.

The genes are TRBV6-4 and TRBJ2-3; TRBD2 matches 11 bases. CDR1 is MRHNA, CDR2 SNTAGT, per germline. This CDR3 is built from 19 residues. J lost 5 bases, V lost 2 bases, and 15 bases had no gene match. CDR3 sequence (DNA): TGTGCCAGCAGTGACGCAAACCCGCTAGCGGGGGGATGGTTAGATACGCAGTATTTT. Amino acid sequence: CASSDANPLAGGWLDTQYF.

This chain uses TRBV11-2 with TRBJ1-2; tentatively, D is TRBD1 (6 bases). The CDR3 sequence is 15 residues long. CDR1 and CDR2 (germline): SGHAT, FQNNGV. Trimming took 5 bases from V and 4 from J, leaving 17 bases between them. The chain's CDR3 is CASSLNGGLIYGYTF. Here the CDR3 DNA reads TGTGCCAGCAGCCTGAACGGGGGGCTTATCTATGGCTACACCTTC. Combining the CDR3 with reference TRBV11-2 and TRBJ1-2 gives the whole variable domain EAGVAQSPRYKIIEKRQSVAFWCNPISGHATLYWYQQILGQGPKLLIQFQNNGVVDDSQLPKDRFSAERLKGVDSTLKIQPAKLEDSAVYLCASSLNGGLIYGYTFGSGTRLTVV.

The chain employs TRBV7-3 and TRBJ2-1; possibly TRBD2 for D (6 bases). Germline loops: CDR1 SGHTA, CDR2 FQGTGA. V shed 2 bases and J shed 0 bases, with 14 bases lying between them. The length of the CDR3 is 17 residues. Here the CDR3 DNA reads TGTGCCAGCAGCTTAGAAGGAGGGGCTCGCTCCTACAATGAGCAGTTCTTC. It is translated as CASSLEGGARSYNEQFF. The full variable domain, completed using reference TRBV7-3 and TRBJ2-1, is GAGVSQTPSNKVTEKGKYVELRCDPISGHTALYWYRQSLGQGPEFLIYFQGTGAADDSGLPNDRFFAVRPEGSVSTLKIQRTERGDSAVYLCASSLEGGARSYNEQFFGPGTRLTVL.

CDR3: CASSPGQGGGYTF. For the CDR3, the DNA is TGTGCCAGCAGTCCGGGTCAGGGTGGTGGCTACACCTTC. The chain combines TRBV27 with TRBJ1-2, with D possibly TRBD1 on 5 matching bases. Looked up from germline, CDR1 is MNHEY and CDR2 is SMNVEV (reference sequence). This CDR3 contains 13 residues. V lost 5 bases, J lost 7 bases, and 14 bases lay in between.

This chain joins TRBV15 and TRBJ2-5, with TRBD1 identical over 8 bases. CDR3 length: 17 residues. V shed 0 bases and J 2 bases; nucleotides not matched to a gene: 8. Germline loops: CDR1 LNHNV, CDR2 YYDKDF (reference sequence). This CDR3 reads CATSRDRAGGGQETQYF. As DNA, the CDR3 is TGTGCCACCAGCAGAGATCGGGCAGGGGGCGGTCAAGAGACCCAGTACTTC.

This chain uses TRBV28 with TRBJ2-1, with 12 bases that match TRBD2. CDR1 and CDR2 (germline): MDHEN, SYDVKM. The V gene end was trimmed by 9 bases and the J gene end by 8 bases; junction bases not matched to a gene: 5. CDR3 length: 13 residues. CDR3 nucleotide sequence: TGTGCCAGTAGGACTAGCGGGATGTATGAGCAGTTCTTC. This sequence encodes CASRTSGMYEQFF.

CDR3 nucleotides: TGTGCCAGCAGCTTAGTGACGGGGGATGGCTACACCTTC. Its translation is CASSLVTGDGYTF. The V gene is TRBV11-2, the J gene TRBJ1-2; the D gene is possibly TRBD1 (5 bases). Trimming removed 1 base at V and 6 bases at J, with 9 bases between. There are 13 residues in the CDR3. The germline V gene encodes CDR1 SGHAT and CDR2 FQNNGV.

This clone was seen once. The chain joins TRBV29-1 to TRBJ2-3, with D possibly called TRBD1 or TRBD2 (5 bases each). This CDR3 is 13 amino acids long. The V end was cut by 4 bases, the J end by 2 bases, with 10 bases between. Germline V CDR1 and CDR2: SQVTM, ANQGSEA. This CDR3 reads CSVVGGLTDTQYF. DNA of the CDR3: TGCAGCGTTGTTGGGGGTCTCACAGATACGCAGTATTTT.

V gene TRBV5-6 combines with J gene TRBJ1-2; D not resolved. CDR3 length: 13 residues. V was pared by 1 base and J by 1 base, with 5 bases between. Germline V gene sequence: CDR1 SGHDT, CDR2 YYEEEE. In DNA, the CDR3 is TGTGCCAGCAGCTTGAATCTTAACTATGGCTACACCTTC. Translating gives CASSLNLNYGYTF.

The chain carries TRBV7-9 and TRBJ2-3; D perhaps matches TRBD2 (7 bases). V was clipped by 0 bases and J by 4 bases, with 11 bases between them. The CDR3 covers 15 residues. Germline CDR1 SEHNR, CDR2 FQNEAQ (reference sequence). As DNA, the CDR3 is TGTGCCAGCAGCTTAGCGGGGGGGCGGCCAGATACGCAGTATTTT. Residues: CASSLAGGRPDTQYF. Together with reference TRBV7-9 and TRBJ2-3, the CDR3 gives the full variable domain: DTGVSQNPRHKITKRGQNVTFRCDPISEHNRLYWYRQTLGQGPEFLTYFQNEAQLEKSRLLSDRFSAERPKGSFSTLEIQRTEQGDSAMYLCASSLAGGRPDTQYFGPGTRLTVL.

This clone was observed a few times. This chain links TRBV5-1 with TRBJ2-3, with D perhaps matching TRBD2 (5 bases). With 3 bases removed from V and 1 base from J, the gap between germline ends came to 12 bases. Germline-derived CDR1 and CDR2 are SGHRS and YFSETQ. This CDR3 comprises 15 residues. The CDR3 DNA reads TGCGCCAGCAGCTGGCAGGACGGGGGCACAGATACGCAGTATTTT. It specifies CASSWQDGGTDTQYF. Complete variable domain (other parts from reference TRBV5-1 and TRBJ2-3): KAGVTQTPRYLIKTRGQQVTLSCSPISGHRSVSWYQQTPGQGLQFLFEYFSETQRNKGNFPGRFSGRQFSNSRSEMNVSTLELGDSALYLCASSWQDGGTDTQYFGPGTRLTVL.

This clone showed up just once. V usage is TRBV28 and J usage is TRBJ1-1; a weak D match, TRBD1 (5 bases). Trimming took off 4 bases at V and 2 bases at J, with 14 bases between the two ends. Germline V CDR1 and CDR2: MDHEN, SYDVKM. This CDR3 comprises 15 residues. CDR3 nucleotide sequence: TGTGCCAGCAGTTCAGACAGAAATTTAAACACTGAAGCTTTCTTT. This sequence encodes CASSSDRNLNTEAFF.

The chain employs TRBV9 and TRBJ2-6; D is ambiguous. Trimming shortened V by 3 bases and J by 2 bases, and 12 bases separated the two germline ends. The CDR3 runs to 16 residues. Germline V gene data show CDR1 as SGDLS and CDR2 as YYNGEE. This CDR3 reads CASSGPEVAGANVLTF. As DNA, the CDR3 is TGTGCCAGCAGCGGGCCCGAGGTGGCTGGGGCCAACGTCCTGACTTTC. The full variable domain, its missing parts supplied by reference TRBV9 and TRBJ2-6, is DSGVTQTPKHLITATGQRVTLRCSPRSGDLSVYWYQQSLDQGLQFLIQYYNGEERAKGNILERFSAQQFPDLHSELNLSSLELGDSALYFCASSGPEVAGANVLTFGAGSRLTVL.

V and J are TRBV27 and TRBJ1-5, with D perhaps matching TRBD1 (5 bases). In germline, CDR1 is MNHEY, CDR2 SMNVEV (reference sequence). The CDR3 is 15 amino acids. The V end lost 5 bases, the J end lost 2 bases, and 13 bases lay between the germline ends. The CDR3 protein is CASSGGVVGNQPQHF. Written as DNA, the CDR3 is TGTGCCAGCAGTGGAGGGGTGGTGGGCAATCAGCCCCAGCATTTT.